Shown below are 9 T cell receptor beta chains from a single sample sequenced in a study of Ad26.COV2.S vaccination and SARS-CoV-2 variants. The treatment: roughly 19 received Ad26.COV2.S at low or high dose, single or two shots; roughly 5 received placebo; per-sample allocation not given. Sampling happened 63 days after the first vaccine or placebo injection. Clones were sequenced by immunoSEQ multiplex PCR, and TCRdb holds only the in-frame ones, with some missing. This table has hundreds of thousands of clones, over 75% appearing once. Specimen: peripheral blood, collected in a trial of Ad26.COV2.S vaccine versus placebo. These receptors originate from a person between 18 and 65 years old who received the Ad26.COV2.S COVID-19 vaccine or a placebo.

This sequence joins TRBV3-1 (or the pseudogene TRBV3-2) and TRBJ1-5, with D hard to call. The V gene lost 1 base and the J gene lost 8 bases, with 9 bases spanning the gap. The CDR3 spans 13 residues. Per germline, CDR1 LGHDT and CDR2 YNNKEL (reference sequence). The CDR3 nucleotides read TGTGCCAGCAGCCAAGGGGCAATTGAGCCCCAGCATTTT. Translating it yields CASSQGAIEPQHF.

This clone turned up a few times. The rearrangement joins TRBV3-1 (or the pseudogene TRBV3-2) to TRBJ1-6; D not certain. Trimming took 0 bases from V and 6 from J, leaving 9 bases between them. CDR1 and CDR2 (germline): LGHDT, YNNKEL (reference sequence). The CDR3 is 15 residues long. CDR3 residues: CASSQEPRVNSPLHF. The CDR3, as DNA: TGTGCCAGCAGCCAAGAACCTAGGGTTAATTCACCCCTCCACTTT.

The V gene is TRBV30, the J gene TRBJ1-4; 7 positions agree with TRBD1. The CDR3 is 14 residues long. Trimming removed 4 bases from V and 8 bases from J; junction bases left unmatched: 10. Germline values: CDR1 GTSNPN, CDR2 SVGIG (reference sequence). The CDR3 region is CAWTTGQRAEKLFF. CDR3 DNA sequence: TGTGCCTGGACCACGGGACAGCGGGCGGAAAAACTGTTTTTT.

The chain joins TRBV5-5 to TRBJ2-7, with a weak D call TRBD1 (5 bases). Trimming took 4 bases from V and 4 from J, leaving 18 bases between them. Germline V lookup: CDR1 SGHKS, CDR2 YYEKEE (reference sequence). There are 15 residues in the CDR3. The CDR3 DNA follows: TGTGCCAGCAGCCCCTCCGCAGGGCCCCGGTACGAGCAGTACTTC. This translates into CASSPSAGPRYEQYF.

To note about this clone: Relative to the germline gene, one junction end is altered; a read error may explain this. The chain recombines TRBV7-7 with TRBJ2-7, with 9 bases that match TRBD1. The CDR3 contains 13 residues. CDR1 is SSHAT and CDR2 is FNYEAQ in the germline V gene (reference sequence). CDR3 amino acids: CASSAGQGGEQYF. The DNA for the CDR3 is TGTGCTAGCAGCGCGGGACAGGGTGGCGAGCAGTACTTC.

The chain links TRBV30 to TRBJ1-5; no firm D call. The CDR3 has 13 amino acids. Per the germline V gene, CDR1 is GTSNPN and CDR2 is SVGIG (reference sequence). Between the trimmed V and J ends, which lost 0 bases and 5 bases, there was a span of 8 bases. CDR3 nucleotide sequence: TGTGCCTGGAGTGTTCGGGATTATCAGCCCCAGCATTTT. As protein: CAWSVRDYQPQHF.

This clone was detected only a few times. CDR3 sequence: CSATDGVDYNEQFF. CDR3 bases: TGCAGTGCTACTGACGGGGTGGACTACAATGAGCAGTTCTTC. This rearrangement joins TRBV20-1 to TRBJ2-1; TRBD2 might be the D (5 bases). CDR3 length equals 14 residues. CDR1 is DFQATT, CDR2 SNEGSKA, per germline (reference sequence). Trimming stripped 4 bases from V and 3 bases from J, with 13 bases between.

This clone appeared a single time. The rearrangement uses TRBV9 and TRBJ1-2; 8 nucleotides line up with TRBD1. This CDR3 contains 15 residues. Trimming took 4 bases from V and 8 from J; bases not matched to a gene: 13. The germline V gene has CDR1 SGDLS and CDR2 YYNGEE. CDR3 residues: CASSTAGGAGVGYTF. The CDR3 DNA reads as TGTGCCAGCAGCACAGCAGGGGGCGCGGGGGTAGGCTACACCTTC. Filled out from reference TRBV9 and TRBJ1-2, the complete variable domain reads DSGVTQTPKHLITATGQRVTLRCSPRSGDLSVYWYQQSLDQGLQFLIQYYNGEERAKGNILERFSAQQFPDLHSELNLSSLELGDSALYFCASSTAGGAGVGYTFGSGTRLTVV.

CDR3 in DNA: TGTGCCAGCAGCCGTAGAACAGGAACTGGAAACACCATATATTTT. Protein: CASSRRTGTGNTIYF. V and J are TRBV5-6 and TRBJ1-3; D is perhaps TRBD1 (5 bases). Trimming pared 4 bases from V and 2 bases from J, leaving 13 bases between. The CDR3 contains 15 residues. CDR1 and CDR2 (germline): SGHDT, YYEEEE.